The entry below gives a single T cell receptor (beta chain) sequence along with its context. The antigen remains undetermined. The V gene's germline CDR1 is SGHVS and CDR2 FNYEAQ. There are 14 residues in the CDR3. Trimming shortened V by 6 bases and J by 1 base, and 13 bases separated the two germline ends. The data are from a study of vaccination and CD4 T cells after COVID-19. Time point reported: late sampling 161 to 241 days after vaccination in a few convalescent patients. The treatment is: roughly 11-day PBMC culture with coronavirus spike peptide pools or control peptides (ViraFEST assay). Alongside about 10 IU/ml IL-2 and roughly 9.9 ug/ml peptide pools, PBMCs were cultured at a few million per well. Sequencing of cultured CD4+ T cell DNA used the Oncomine TCR Beta short-read assay. MiXCR was run by TCRdb on the PCR reads, yielding one entry per CDR3 protein. The repertoire holds about 26,000 distinct CDR3 sequences, with roughly two fifths as singletons.

The TCR was taken from a human donor who had recovered from COVID-19. This specimen was CD4+ T cells from blood, cultured in vitro, taken about 7 months after SARS-CoV-2 vaccination. The rearrangement uses TRBV7-6 and TRBJ2-7, with D unresolved. This CDR3 is CASSGWADSYEQYF. CDR3 bases: TGTGCCAGCAGTGGGTGGGCAGATTCCTACGAGCAGTACTTC.